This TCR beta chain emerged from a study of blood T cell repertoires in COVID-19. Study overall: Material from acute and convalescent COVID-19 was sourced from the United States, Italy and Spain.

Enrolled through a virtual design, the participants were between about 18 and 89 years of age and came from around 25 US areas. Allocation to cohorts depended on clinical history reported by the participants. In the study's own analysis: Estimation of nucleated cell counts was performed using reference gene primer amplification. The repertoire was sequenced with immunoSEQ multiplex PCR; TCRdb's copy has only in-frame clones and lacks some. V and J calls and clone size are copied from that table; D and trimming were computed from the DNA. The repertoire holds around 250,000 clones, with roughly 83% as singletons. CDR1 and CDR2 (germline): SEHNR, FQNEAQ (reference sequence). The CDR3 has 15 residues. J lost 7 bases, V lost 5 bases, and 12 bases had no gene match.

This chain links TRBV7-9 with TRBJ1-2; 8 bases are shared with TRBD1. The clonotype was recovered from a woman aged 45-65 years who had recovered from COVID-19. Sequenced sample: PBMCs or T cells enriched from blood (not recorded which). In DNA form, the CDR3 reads TGTGCCAGCAGCAACTGGACAGGGACCAGCCCTGGCTACACCTTC. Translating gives CASSNWTGTSPGYTF.